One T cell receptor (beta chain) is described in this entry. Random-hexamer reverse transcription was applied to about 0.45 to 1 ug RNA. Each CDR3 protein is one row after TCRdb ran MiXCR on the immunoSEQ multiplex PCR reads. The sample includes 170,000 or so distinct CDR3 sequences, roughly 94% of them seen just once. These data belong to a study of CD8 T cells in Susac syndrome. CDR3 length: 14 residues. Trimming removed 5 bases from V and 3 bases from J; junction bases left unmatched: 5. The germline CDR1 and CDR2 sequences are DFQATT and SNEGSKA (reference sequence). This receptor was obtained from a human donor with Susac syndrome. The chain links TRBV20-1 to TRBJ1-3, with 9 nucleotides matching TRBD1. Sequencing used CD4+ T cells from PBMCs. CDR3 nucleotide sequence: TGCAGTGCTCCCGGGACAGGGAGTGGAAACACCATATATTTT. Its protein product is CSAPGTGSGNTIYF.